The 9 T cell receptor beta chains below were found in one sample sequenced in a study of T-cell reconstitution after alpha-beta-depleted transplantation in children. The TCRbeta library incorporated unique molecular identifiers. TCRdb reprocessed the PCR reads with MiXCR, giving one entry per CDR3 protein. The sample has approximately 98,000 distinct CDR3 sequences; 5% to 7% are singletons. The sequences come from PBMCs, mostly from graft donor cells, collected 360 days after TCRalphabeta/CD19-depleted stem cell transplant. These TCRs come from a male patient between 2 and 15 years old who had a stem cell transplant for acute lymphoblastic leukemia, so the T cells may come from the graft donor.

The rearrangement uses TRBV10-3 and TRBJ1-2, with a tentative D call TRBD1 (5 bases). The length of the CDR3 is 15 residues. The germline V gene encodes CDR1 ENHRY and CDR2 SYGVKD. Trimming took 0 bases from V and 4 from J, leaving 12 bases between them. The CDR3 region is CAISESKGRGYGYTF. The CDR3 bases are TGTGCCATCAGTGAGTCGAAGGGACGCGGCTATGGCTACACCTTC.

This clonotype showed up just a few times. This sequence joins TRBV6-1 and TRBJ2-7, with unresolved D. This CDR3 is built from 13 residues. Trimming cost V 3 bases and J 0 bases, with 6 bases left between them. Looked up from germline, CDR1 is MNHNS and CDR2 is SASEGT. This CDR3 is CASSEGSSYEQYF. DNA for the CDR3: TGTGCCAGCAGTGAGGGCAGCTCCTACGAGCAGTACTTC.

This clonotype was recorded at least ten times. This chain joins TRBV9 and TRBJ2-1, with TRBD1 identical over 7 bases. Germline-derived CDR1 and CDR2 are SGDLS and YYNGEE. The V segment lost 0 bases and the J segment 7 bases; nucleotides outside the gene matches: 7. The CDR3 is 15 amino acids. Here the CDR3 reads CASSVGTGVRNEQFF. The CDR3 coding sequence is TGTGCCAGCAGCGTAGGTACAGGGGTCAGGAATGAGCAGTTCTTC.

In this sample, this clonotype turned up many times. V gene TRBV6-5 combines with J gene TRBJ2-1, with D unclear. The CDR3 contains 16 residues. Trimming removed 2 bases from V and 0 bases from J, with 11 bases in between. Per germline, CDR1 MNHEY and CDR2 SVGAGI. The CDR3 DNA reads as TGTGCCAGCAGTTACGTTGCTGCGAGCTCCTACAATGAGCAGTTCTTC. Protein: CASSYVAASSYNEQFF.

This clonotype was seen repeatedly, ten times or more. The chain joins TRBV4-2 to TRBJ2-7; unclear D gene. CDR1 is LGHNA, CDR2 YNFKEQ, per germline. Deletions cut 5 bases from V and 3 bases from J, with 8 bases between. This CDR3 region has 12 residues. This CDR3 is CASSVYGYEQYF. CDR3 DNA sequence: TGTGCCAGCAGCGTCTACGGCTACGAGCAGTACTTC.

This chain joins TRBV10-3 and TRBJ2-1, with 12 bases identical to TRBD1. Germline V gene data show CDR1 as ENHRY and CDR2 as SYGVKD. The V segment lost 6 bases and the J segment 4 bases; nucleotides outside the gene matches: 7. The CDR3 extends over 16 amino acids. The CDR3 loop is CAIRGTGGALYNEQFF. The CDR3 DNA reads TGTGCCATCAGGGGGACAGGGGGCGCCCTTTACAATGAGCAGTTCTTC.

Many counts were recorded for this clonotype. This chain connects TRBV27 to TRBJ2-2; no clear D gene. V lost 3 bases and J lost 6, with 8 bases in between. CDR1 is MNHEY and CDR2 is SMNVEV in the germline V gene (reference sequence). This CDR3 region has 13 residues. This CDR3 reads CASSFGPAGELFF. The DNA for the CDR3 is TGTGCCAGCAGTTTTGGCCCAGCCGGGGAGCTGTTTTTT.

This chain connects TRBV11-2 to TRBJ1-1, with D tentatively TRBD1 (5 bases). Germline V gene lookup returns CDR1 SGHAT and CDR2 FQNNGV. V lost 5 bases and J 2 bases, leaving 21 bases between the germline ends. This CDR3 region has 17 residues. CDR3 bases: TGTGCCAGCAGCCAAAGGTTTTCCTTGGGGACTAACACTGAAGCTTTCTTT. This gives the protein CASSQRFSLGTNTEAFF.

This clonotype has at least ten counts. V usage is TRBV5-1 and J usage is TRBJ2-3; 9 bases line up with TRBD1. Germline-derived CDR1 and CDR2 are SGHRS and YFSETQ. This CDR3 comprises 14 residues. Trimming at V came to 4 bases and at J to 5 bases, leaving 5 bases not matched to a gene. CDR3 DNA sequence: TGCGCCAGCAGCCCAGGGACAGGGAAAGATACGCAGTATTTT. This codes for CASSPGTGKDTQYF.